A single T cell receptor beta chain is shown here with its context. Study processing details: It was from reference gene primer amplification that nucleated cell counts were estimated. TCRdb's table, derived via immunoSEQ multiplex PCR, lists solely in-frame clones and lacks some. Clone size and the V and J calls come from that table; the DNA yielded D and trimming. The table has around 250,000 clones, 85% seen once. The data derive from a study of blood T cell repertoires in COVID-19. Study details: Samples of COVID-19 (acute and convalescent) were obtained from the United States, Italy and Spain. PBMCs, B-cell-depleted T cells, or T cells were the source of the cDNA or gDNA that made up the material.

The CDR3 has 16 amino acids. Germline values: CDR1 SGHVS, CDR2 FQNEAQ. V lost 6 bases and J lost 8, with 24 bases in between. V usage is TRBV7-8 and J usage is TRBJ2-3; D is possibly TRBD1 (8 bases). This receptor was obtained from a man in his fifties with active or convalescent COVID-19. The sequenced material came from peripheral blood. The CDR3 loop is CASRKAGQVGQSTQYF. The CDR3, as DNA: TGTGCCAGCAGGAAAGCGGGACAGGTGGGTCAAAGTACGCAGTATTTT.